This paragraph reports one T cell receptor beta chain. V shed 5 bases, J shed 5 bases, and the junction held 8 bases outside the gene matches. CDR3 length equals 14 residues. Germline V gene data show CDR1 as SNHLY and CDR2 as FYNNEI. As originally analysed: Reference gene primer amplification yielded estimated nucleated cell counts. The repertoire was sequenced with immunoSEQ multiplex PCR; TCRdb's copy has only in-frame clones and lacks some. The V and J calls and clone size were taken over from that table, and D and trimming were inferred from the DNA. The table includes 430,000 or so clones, over 75% detected once. The data belong to a study of blood T cell repertoires in COVID-19. Recruits, aged roughly 18 to 90 years, lived in approximately 26 US areas.

The clonotype comes from a woman between 18 and 30 years old who had been exposed to COVID-19. Sequencing was performed on PBMCs or T cells enriched from blood (not recorded which). This chain joins TRBV2 and TRBJ1-2; the match to TRBD1 covers 7 bases. CDR3 sequence reads: CASSLDRLEYGYTF. Written as DNA, the CDR3 is TGTGCCAGCAGTTTGGACAGGCTCGAATATGGCTACACCTTC.